This T cell receptor (beta chain) appears in the sequencing data of a study of cytomegalovirus exposure and HLA in healthy donors. 60 Vbeta and 13 Jbeta primers were used in PCR. Assay: immunoSEQ multiplex PCR; the TCRdb copy retains only in-frame clones and omits some. The sample comprises about 120,000 clones, 70% to 80% of which are singletons, and around 1.6% rests with the top ten. V lost 1 base and J lost 0; bases outside the gene matches: 5. From germline, CDR1 is ENHRY and CDR2 SYGVKD. This CDR3 has 18 residues. The receptor was derived from a woman aged 18-30 years in good health and CMV-seronegative. The rearrangement links TRBV10-3 to TRBJ2-7; 14 nucleotides match TRBD2. The sample comprised PBMCs. In DNA, the CDR3 is TGTGCCATCAGTGAGTTATTGGGACTAGCGGGGGTCTCCTACGAGCAGTACTTC. It is translated as CAISELLGLAGVSYEQYF.